The rows below give T cell receptor beta chains drawn from one sample of a study of CD4+ T cells in melanoma. TCRdb's table, derived via immunoSEQ multiplex PCR, lists solely in-frame clones and lacks some. The sample shows more than 10,000 clones, about 63% of them seen only once. Sequencing was performed on cells from a culture (not recorded whether cultured in vitro). These receptor sequences come from a human donor with melanoma. Each CDR3 is given with its conserved first and last residue. The order of the fields is CDR3 DNA, CDR3 protein, J gene, V gene, clone size, CDR3 length, D gene. The D gene is left open where the match is weak. Size is omitted from some rows. Given values are once, few, many or a class for expanded clones.

TGTGCCAGCGGCAGGGGCTTGAGCAATCAGCCCCAGCATTTT | CASGRGLSNQPQHF | TRBJ1-5 | TRBV2 | few | 14 | NA
TGTGCCAGCAGTTTACTCCGGGGACCAACAGACCCCGAGCAGTACTTC | CASSLLRGPTDPEQYF | TRBJ2-7 | TRBV11-2 | NA | 16 | NA
TGTGCCAGCAGCCATTCCAGGGACTCTAAAAACTATGGCTACACCTTC | CASSHSRDSKNYGYTF | TRBJ1-2 | TRBV11-2 | NA | 16 | NA
TGTGCCAGCAGCTTTTTGGCTAACTATGGCTACACCTTC | CASSFLANYGYTF | TRBJ1-2 | TRBV25-1 | NA | 13 | NA
TGTGCCAGCAGTGAAGGGGGTTACGAGCAGTACTTC | CASSEGGYEQYF | TRBJ2-7 | TRBV6-1 | NA | 12 | NA
TGTGCCAGCAGCCTCGGAGCGGGGGTCAGCACAGATACGCAGTATTTT | CASSLGAGVSTDTQYF | TRBJ2-3 | TRBV5-4 | few | 16 | TRBD2
TGCGCCAGCAGCTATAGCGGGGGGGGCACAGATACGCAGTATTTT | CASSYSGGGTDTQYF | TRBJ2-3 | TRBV5-1 | NA | 15 | TRBD2
TGTGCCAGCAGGCAGGGACTCGAAACCCAAGAGACCCAGTACTTC | CASRQGLETQETQYF | TRBJ2-5 | TRBV2 | NA | 15 | NA
TGTGCCAGCCGGACAGGCACTGAAGCTTTCTTT | CASRTGTEAFF | TRBJ1-1 | TRBV6-5 | NA | 11 | TRBD1
TGCGCCAGCAGCTTGGGACAGCCTGTGGGCGGCAATGAGCAGTTCTTC | CASSLGQPVGGNEQFF | TRBJ2-1 | TRBV5-1 | once | 16 | NA
TGTGCCAGCAGCTTAGCGGGACTTGGCACCGGGGAGCTGTTTTTT | CASSLAGLGTGELFF | TRBJ2-2 | TRBV7-8 | NA | 15 | NA
TGTGCCAGCTCACGGGGGCTTGCGAACACTGAAGCTTTCTTT | CASSRGLANTEAFF | TRBJ1-1 | TRBV18 | NA | 14 | NA
TGTGCCAGCAGCCTCCGGGGGGGGGAGGGATCCAATGAGCAGTTCTTC | CASSLRGGEGSNEQFF | TRBJ2-1 | TRBV14 | once | 16 | TRBD2
TGTGCCAGCAGCAAGGGGGGAACAGGCGGACACACCATATATTTT | CASSKGGTGGHTIYF | TRBJ1-3 | TRBV6-5 | once | 15 | NA
TGTGCCAGCTCACCGCGTCCGGCTAACTATGGCTACACCTTC | CASSPRPANYGYTF | TRBJ1-2 | TRBV18 | NA | 14 | NA
TGCAGTGCAAGCCCCCGAGATGAGCAGTTCTTC | CSASPRDEQFF | TRBJ2-1 | TRBV20-1 | NA | 11 | NA
TGTGCCAGCAGCTTAGTTGGGGTTCGATCTGGAAACACCATATATTTT | CASSLVGVRSGNTIYF | TRBJ1-3 | TRBV7-2 | few | 16 | NA
TGTGCCATCAGTGAAAGGCAAGTCGGGACCGGGGAGCTGTTTTTT | CAISERQVGTGELFF | TRBJ2-2 | TRBV10-3 | NA | 15 | NA
TGTGCCAGCTCACCAGCTAGCGGGGGGCACCAAGAGACCCAGTACTTC | CASSPASGGHQETQYF | TRBJ2-5 | TRBV18 | once | 16 | TRBD2
TGTGCCAGCAGTATGAGCACAGATACGCAGTATTTT | CASSMSTDTQYF | TRBJ2-3 | TRBV27 | few | 12 | NA
TGTGCCAGCTCACCGGTTCAGGGGATAAACACTGAAGCTTTCTTT | CASSPVQGINTEAFF | TRBJ1-1 | TRBV18 | NA | 15 | NA
TGTGCCAGCTCACCAACCGGGACTACCTACGAGCAGTACTTC | CASSPTGTTYEQYF | TRBJ2-7 | TRBV18 | once | 14 | TRBD2
TGTGCCAGCAGCCAAGTGATAGCGGGGGGTGCCTGGCAGTACTTC | CASSQVIAGGAWQYF | TRBJ2-7 | TRBV4-2 | NA | 15 | TRBD2
TGTGCCAGCTCACCCGACAGGGGTGGAGAGACCCAGTACTTC | CASSPDRGGETQYF | TRBJ2-5 | TRBV18 | NA | 14 | TRBD1
TGTGCCATCAGTGAGTCCGTCACACCCCTCCACTTT | CAISESVTPLHF | TRBJ1-6 | TRBV10-3 | NA | 12 | NA
TGTGCCAGCAGCTTCCTACAGGGGGCGACTGAAGCTTTCTTT | CASSFLQGATEAFF | TRBJ1-1 | TRBV7-2 | NA | 14 | TRBD1
TGTGCCAGCATAGCGATCGCTGGGGGAACCGGGGAGCTGTTTTTT | CASIAIAGGTGELFF | TRBJ2-2 | TRBV7-9 | NA | 15 | NA
TGTGCCAGCAGCTACGGCCCCCGGGGAGACACCGGGGAGCTGTTTTTT | CASSYGPRGDTGELFF | TRBJ2-2 | TRBV7-3 | NA | 16 | NA
TGTGCCAGCAGCATGAGCGGGGCCTCCTACGAGCAGTACTTC | CASSMSGASYEQYF | TRBJ2-7 | TRBV7-8 | NA | 14 | TRBD2
TGTGCCAGCAGTCCGGGACTAGTCGGGGATACGCAGTATTTT | CASSPGLVGDTQYF | TRBJ2-3 | TRBV2 | NA | 14 | TRBD2
TGTGCCAGCAGTGTCTCCGGGGCAGGCTTCTCCGAGCAGTACTTC | CASSVSGAGFSEQYF | TRBJ2-7 | TRBV6-5 | few | 15 | NA
TGTGCCAGCAGTGAGGCTTTGAGCAGGGCCCACGAGCAGTACTTC | CASSEALSRAHEQYF | TRBJ2-7 | TRBV2 | NA | 15 | NA
TGCGCCAGCAGCCGGGACACGGGTTTCTCTGGGGCCAACGTCCTGACTTTC | CASSRDTGFSGANVLTF | TRBJ2-6 | TRBV5-1 | once | 17 | NA
TGTGCCAGCAGTGAACGCGGAAATACGCAGTATTTT | CASSERGNTQYF | TRBJ2-3 | TRBV2 | NA | 12 | NA
TGTGCCTGGAGTCCGACAGGCCTGCAGCCCCAGCATTTT | CAWSPTGLQPQHF | TRBJ1-5 | TRBV30 | NA | 13 | NA
TGTGCCAGCAGTTACGAAGGACAGGGGGTCAATGAGCAGTTCTTC | CASSYEGQGVNEQFF | TRBJ2-1 | TRBV6-6 | NA | 15 | TRBD1
TGCGCCAGCAGCCAAGAGGGGGGGGACGGTTACACAGATACGCAGTATTTT | CASSQEGGDGYTDTQYF | TRBJ2-3 | TRBV4-1 | NA | 17 | TRBD2
TGTGCCAGCAGCTCTCGGCTGGGCAGGGGGCATGGCTACACCTTC | CASSSRLGRGHGYTF | TRBJ1-2 | TRBV7-8 | NA | 15 | TRBD1
TGTGCCAGCATGGACGGAGTGAGCCTCGATTACAATGAGCAGTTCTTC | CASMDGVSLDYNEQFF | TRBJ2-1 | TRBV2 | few | 16 | NA
TGCGCCAGCAGCCAATTGGGGGGGACAGGGTCAGGGGGGAACTATGGCTACACCTTC | CASSQLGGTGSGGNYGYTF | TRBJ1-2 | TRBV4-1 | few | 19 | TRBD1